Reported below is one TCR beta chain. Which antigen it targets is not known. Per-nucleotide qualities are absent, and no much larger clonotype sits a single base away. This sample is drawn from a study of blood T cell repertoires in COVID-19 (TCRdb year 2020). Regarding the study in general: Collaborator samples came from the United States, Italy and Spain and covered acute and convalescent phases of COVID-19. The material from the prospective study consisted of cDNA or gDNA derived from T cells, B-cell-depleted T cells, or PBMCs. The dataset comprised deeply sampled blood TCRbeta repertoires from subjects exposed to, actively infected with, or recovered from COVID-19. The repertoires were released in a freely available public database meant as a resource for research on the immune response to SARS-CoV-2. The samples were drawn from two sources: the first 160 participants of the ongoing ImmuneRACE study, and 950 to 1,500 subjects contributed by 6 global collaborators. A de-identified subject ID, COVID-19 status, age in years and sex were almost always included in the sample metadata. HLA class I and class II types, where available, came from metadata supplied by the sample provider rather than from assay-based typing.

What the research found in general, with its limitations: Clinical and demographic metadata were provided uncurated, with the amount varying by source and participant.

Collaborating institutions collected whole blood in K2EDTA tubes following their own protocols. For TCRbeta analysis, collaborator samples were shipped as frozen whole blood, as isolated PBMCs, or as DNA extracted from either sample type. TCRbeta CDR3 regions were amplified from genomic DNA using the immunoSEQ Assay, a bias-controlled multiplex PCR. For the original study's pipeline: Within the assay, amplification of reference gene primers was used to estimate how many nucleated cells each sample contained. Sequence reads were collapsed and filtered to measure the absolute abundance of every unique TCRbeta CDR3 rearrangement. For each sample, productive Simpson clonality was calculated by taking the square root of Simpson's diversity index across productive rearrangements. In TCRdb, the immuneACCESS table is reduced to in-frame sequences with V and J assigned. These tables do not hold every clone; where another copy was compared, an unresolved V gene accounts for under half, and the others remain unexplained. The DNA gave D and trimming, while V, J and clone size come from that table. The sample records 95,000 to 150,000 clones, just over 85% of which are singletons. 0.7% to 0.9% of the sample comes from the top ten.

The source of this sequence is a woman between 45 and 60 years old with active or convalescent COVID-19. The sequenced sample consisted of peripheral blood.

DNA sequence: TGTGCCAGCAGCTTGACTACCAATGACAATGAGCAGTTCTTC. This yields the protein CASSLTTNDNEQFF. This chain is built from TRBV7-3 and TRBJ2-1; the D gene is perhaps TRBD2, on 5 matching bases. Trimming costs V 3 bases and J 5 bases, and their ends lie 11 bases apart. Based on the germline V gene, the CDR1 and CDR2 sequences are SGHTA and FQGTGA. Its CDR3 holds 14 amino acids, cysteine through phenylalanine. Of the read, only the CDR3 DNA is kept; its 42 bases are in frame from base 1.